The present T cell receptor (beta chain) was sequenced within a study of patients and donors after allogeneic stem cell transplantation (dated by TCRdb to the early 2020s). V is pared back by 5 bases and J by 8 bases, with 18 bases lying between the germline termini. Taken from the germline V gene (reference sequence), the CDR1 and CDR2 loops are MNHEY and SMNVEV. From its cysteine to its phenylalanine, the CDR3 spans 14 amino acids. Here the CDR3 DNA is all that survives: 42 bases in frame from base 1. Comment on this clonotype: The target of this receptor is not known. One base away there is no much larger clone; base qualities are not given.

Libraries were prepared through RT-PCR. The sequencer was a NextSeq 550. Clones were called with MiXCR by TCRdb after fastp trimmed the public reads at Q25, and only in-frame beta chains were retained. When rows share a CDR3 protein, they turn into one entry using the most common DNA and genes. Here the sample has 410,000 or so distinct CDR3 sequences; more than 15% occur a single time. 7.2% of the sample goes to the ten largest clones. The specimen was blood, either unsorted or a sorted T cell fraction (not recorded which). The rearrangement joined TRBV27 to TRBJ1-2, with the D gene uncertain. The source is a human donor who was either an allogeneic HSCT recipient or a stem cell or donor lymphocyte infusion donor (not recorded which). It is not recorded whose cells these are; they may come from a transplant donor. The bases are TGTGCCAGCAGTCCATGGACGACTAAGGAAGGCTACACCTTC. The encoded protein is CASSPWTTKEGYTF.